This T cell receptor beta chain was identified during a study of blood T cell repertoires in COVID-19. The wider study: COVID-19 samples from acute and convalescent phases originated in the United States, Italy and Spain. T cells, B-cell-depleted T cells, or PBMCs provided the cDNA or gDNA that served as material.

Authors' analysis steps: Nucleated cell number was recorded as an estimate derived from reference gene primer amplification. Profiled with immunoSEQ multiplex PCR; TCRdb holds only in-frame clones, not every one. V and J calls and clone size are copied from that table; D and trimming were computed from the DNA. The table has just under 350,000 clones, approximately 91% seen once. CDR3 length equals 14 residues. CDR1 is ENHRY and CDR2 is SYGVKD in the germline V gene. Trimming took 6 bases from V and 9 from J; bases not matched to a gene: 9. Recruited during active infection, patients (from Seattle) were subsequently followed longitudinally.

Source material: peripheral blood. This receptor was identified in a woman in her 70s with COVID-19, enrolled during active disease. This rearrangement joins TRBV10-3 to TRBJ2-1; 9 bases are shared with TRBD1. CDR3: CAIRGDRVESEQFF. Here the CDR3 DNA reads TGTGCCATCAGGGGGGACAGGGTTGAAAGTGAGCAGTTCTTC.